Sequencing of this T cell receptor beta chain was carried out in a study of blood T cell repertoires in COVID-19. Study as a whole: Acute and convalescent COVID-19 specimens originated in the United States, Italy and Spain. Nucleic acid was either cDNA or gDNA, and it came from T cells, B-cell-depleted T cells, or PBMCs.

In the original processing: It was from reference gene primer amplification that nucleated cell counts were estimated. Method: immunoSEQ multiplex PCR; TCRdb's copy keeps in-frame clones and lacks some. From that table come the V and J calls and clone size; the DNA was used to work out D and trimming. The table lists 60,000 to 75,000 clones, about 86% of them singletons. Germline CDR1 is MNHEY and CDR2 is SVGEGT. There are 12 residues in the CDR3. V was clipped by 2 bases and J by 5 bases, with 6 bases between them. The source is a man in his 70s with active COVID-19. The chain joins TRBV6-2 or TRBV6-3 to TRBJ2-5; D unclear. Input material: peripheral blood. The chain's CDR3 is CASSYGTETQYF. In DNA form, the CDR3 reads TGTGCCAGCAGTTACGGCACCGAGACCCAGTACTTC.